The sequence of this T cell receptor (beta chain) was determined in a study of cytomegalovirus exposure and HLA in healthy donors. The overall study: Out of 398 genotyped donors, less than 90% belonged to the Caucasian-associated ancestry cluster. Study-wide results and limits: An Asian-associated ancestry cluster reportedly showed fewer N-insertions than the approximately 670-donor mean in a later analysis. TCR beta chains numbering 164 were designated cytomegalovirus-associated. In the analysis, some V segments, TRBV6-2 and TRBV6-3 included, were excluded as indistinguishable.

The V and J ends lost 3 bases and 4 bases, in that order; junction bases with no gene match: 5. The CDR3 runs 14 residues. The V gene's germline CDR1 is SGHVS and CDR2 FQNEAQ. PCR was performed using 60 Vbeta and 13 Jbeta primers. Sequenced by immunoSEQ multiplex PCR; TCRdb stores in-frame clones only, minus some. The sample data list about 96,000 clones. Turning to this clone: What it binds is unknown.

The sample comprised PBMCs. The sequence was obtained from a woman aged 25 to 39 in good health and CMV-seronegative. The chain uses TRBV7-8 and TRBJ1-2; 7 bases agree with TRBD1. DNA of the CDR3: TGTGCCAGCAGCTTTCTCCGGGACAGCTATGGCTACACCTTC. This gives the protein CASSFLRDSYGYTF.